The T cell receptor beta chain described here comes from a study of lymphopenia after photon versus proton radiotherapy. V dropped 7 bases and J dropped 6 bases, with 16 bases sitting between them. The CDR3 has 13 amino acids. Germline assignment: CDR1 LNHDA and CDR2 SQIVND (reference sequence). The method was immunoSEQ multiplex PCR; TCRdb's version includes in-frame clones alone and lacks a portion of them. The sample holds roughly 63,000 clones; about 88% are singletons and the top ten take around 2%. This TCR came from a man in his sixties with pancreatic cancer. The chain recombines TRBV19 with TRBJ2-7; no clear D. Here the sequenced sample was peripheral blood, taken from a patient treated with proton-based radiotherapy. The chain's CDR3 is CASMQASWGEQYF. Here the CDR3 DNA reads TGTGCCAGTATGCAGGCCAGCTGGGGCGAGCAGTACTTC.